The 28 T cell receptor beta chains in this list originate from one sample, sequenced in a study of OX40 agonist ivuxolimab in advanced cancers. Measured with immunoSEQ multiplex PCR; TCRdb has only the in-frame clones, and not every one. The sample lists roughly 8,600 clones, 90% occurring once. Sequenced material: CD4+ or CD8+ T cells sorted from blood, taken in a trial of the OX40 agonist ivuxolimab. These receptors all come from an adult with an advanced solid tumor such as melanoma, head and neck, liver or kidney cancer.

The rearrangement links TRBV4-3 to TRBJ2-5, with D uncertain. Trimming stripped 1 base from V and 4 bases from J, with 7 bases between. CDR3 length: 13 residues. Germline V gene sequence: CDR1 LGHNA, CDR2 YSLEER. As DNA, the CDR3 is TGCGCCAGCAGCCAAGGAGTGGTAGAGACCCAGTACTTC. Translation: CASSQGVVETQYF.

This chain uses TRBV19 with TRBJ2-7, with D possibly TRBD2 on 5 matching bases. V was clipped by 5 bases and J by 2 bases, with 16 bases between them. There are 15 residues in the CDR3. Germline loops: CDR1 LNHDA, CDR2 SQIVND (reference sequence). The CDR3 sequence is CASSRSSQDPYEQYF. CDR3 nucleotides: TGTGCCAGTAGTCGTTCTAGCCAAGACCCCTACGAGCAGTACTTC.

This chain uses TRBV7-8 with TRBJ1-1; TRBD1 agrees at 8 bases. Per the germline V gene, CDR1 is SGHVS and CDR2 is FQNEAQ. The CDR3 runs to 18 residues. V dropped 5 bases and J dropped 1; count of bases not matched to a gene: 15. CDR3 protein: CASSVSGRGTGGNTEAFF. The CDR3 coding sequence is TGTGCCAGCAGCGTCTCCGGCCGTGGGACAGGTGGGAACACTGAAGCTTTCTTT.

This chain links TRBV5-4 with TRBJ1-1; D is unresolved. V lost 4 bases and J lost 2, with 15 bases in between. The CDR3 covers 15 residues. Germline V gene data show CDR1 as SGHNT and CDR2 as YYREEE (reference sequence). For the CDR3, the DNA is TGTGCCAGCAGCGCCCGAGAGGTTGGAAACACTGAAGCTTTCTTT. Translating gives CASSAREVGNTEAFF. The full variable domain, completed using reference TRBV5-4 and TRBJ1-1, is ETGVTQSPTHLIKTRGQQVTLRCSSQSGHNTVSWYQQALGQGPQFIFQYYREEENGRGNFPPRFSGLQFPNYSSELNVNALELDDSALYLCASSAREVGNTEAFFGQGTRLTVV.

The rearrangement links TRBV7-2 to TRBJ2-1, with D possibly called TRBD1 or TRBD2 (5 bases each). Germline assignment: CDR1 SGHTA and CDR2 FQGNSA. The V and J ends lost 5 bases and 7 bases respectively, with 12 bases between them. This CDR3 has 13 amino acids. The CDR3 loop is CASSTGAGNEQFF. DNA of the CDR3: TGTGCCAGCAGCACCGGGGCAGGAAATGAGCAGTTCTTC.

The CDR3 sequence: CASSPRYTTNEKLFF. The DNA for the CDR3 is TGTGCCAGCAGCCCCCGATATACAACTAATGAAAAACTGTTTTTT. V and J are TRBV9 and TRBJ1-4; D gene ambiguous. This CDR3 spans 15 amino acids. The V and J ends lost 4 bases and 0 bases respectively, with 10 bases between them. Germline values: CDR1 SGDLS, CDR2 YYNGEE.

This chain connects TRBV19 to TRBJ2-5; no firm D call. The CDR3 runs 13 residues. CDR1 and CDR2 from the germline V gene are LNHDA and SQIVND (reference sequence). V was shortened by 5 bases and J by 5 bases, with 12 bases between the two germline ends. CDR3 region: CASSQASTETQYF. The CDR3 DNA reads TGTGCCAGTAGTCAGGCCTCTACTGAGACCCAGTACTTC.

J is TRBJ2-5 and V is TRBV5-6; no firm D call. The germline V gene has CDR1 SGHDT and CDR2 YYEEEE. V gave up 0 bases and J gave up 0 bases, with 6 bases separating them. This CDR3 has 14 residues. The CDR3 loop reads CASSLDLNQETQYF. The DNA of the CDR3 is TGTGCCAGCAGCTTGGACTTGAACCAAGAGACCCAGTACTTC.

The gene calls are TRBV7-9 and TRBJ1-4; D unclear. Germline V CDR1 and CDR2: SEHNR, FQNEAQ (reference sequence). V dropped 0 bases and J dropped 7 bases, with 12 bases sitting between them. CDR3 length equals 15 residues. This CDR3 is CASSLAGGSGEKLFF. CDR3 bases: TGTGCCAGCAGCTTAGCCGGCGGGTCCGGTGAAAAACTGTTTTTT.

The V and J genes are TRBV6-5 and TRBJ1-1; the match to TRBD1 covers 9 bases. The V and J ends lost 6 bases and 8 bases, in that order; junction bases with no gene match: 10. The CDR3 spans 14 residues. Germline V lookup: CDR1 MNHEY, CDR2 SVGAGI. The chain's CDR3 is CASSPDRGSLEAFF. The CDR3 DNA sequence: TGTGCCAGCAGCCCGGACAGGGGAAGCCTGGAAGCTTTCTTT.

In nucleotides, the CDR3 is TGCGCCAGCAGCCAAGCAGGGTTTCCCTATGGCTACACCTTC. Encoded protein: CASSQAGFPYGYTF. This chain uses TRBV4-3 with TRBJ1-2, with D perhaps TRBD1 (5 bases). The V gene lost 1 base and the J gene lost 4 bases, with 10 bases spanning the gap. In germline, CDR1 is LGHNA, CDR2 YSLEER. The CDR3 totals 14 residues.

This chain uses TRBV29-1 with TRBJ2-3; TRBD2 aligns across 8 bases. V was clipped by 4 bases and J by 3 bases; unmatched bases: 9. The CDR3 is made up of 15 amino acids. The germline V gene has CDR1 SQVTM and CDR2 ANQGSEA. CDR3 nucleotide sequence: TGCAGCGTTGGAGCGGGGGAGGGTTTGACAGATACGCAGTATTTT. As protein: CSVGAGEGLTDTQYF.

This chain joins TRBV19 and TRBJ1-1; TRBD1 matches at 7 bases. Germline-derived CDR1 and CDR2 are LNHDA and SQIVND (reference sequence). The CDR3 runs to 15 residues. Losses at the gene ends were 4 bases for V and 2 bases for J; bases not matched to a gene: 7. CDR3 sequence reads: CASSTLGTANTEAFF. The CDR3 region has the DNA TGTGCCAGTAGTACCCTAGGGACAGCTAACACTGAAGCTTTCTTT. The entire variable domain, with the rest obtained from reference TRBV19 and TRBJ1-1, is as follows: DGGITQSPKYLFRKEGQNVTLSCEQNLNHDAMYWYRQDPGQGLRLIYYSQIVNDFQKGDIAEGYSVSREKKESFPLTVTSAQKNPTAFYLCASSTLGTANTEAFFGQGTRLTVV.

Only a few counts were recorded for this clone. The genes are TRBV25-1 and TRBJ2-7; tentatively, D is TRBD2 (5 bases). Germline V gene sequence: CDR1 MGHDK, CDR2 SYGVNS. The CDR3 contains 10 residues. V lost 8 bases and J 7 bases, leaving 9 bases between the germline ends. CDR3 DNA: TGTGCCAGCCGGCCGGGGGAGCAGTACGTC. It encodes CASRPGEQYV.

V gene TRBV4-1 combines with J gene TRBJ1-5, with D possibly being TRBD1 (6 bases). There are 16 residues in the CDR3. V lost 3 bases and J lost 6, with 18 bases in between. Germline V gene sequence: CDR1 MGHRA, CDR2 YSYEKL. CDR3 bases: TGCGCCAGCAGCCAGGTCGGAGGGGGAACGATTCAGCCCCAGCATTTT. It codes for CASSQVGGGTIQPQHF.

This chain joins TRBV6-6 and TRBJ2-3; 7 nucleotides agree with TRBD2. The CDR3 runs 15 residues. Losses at the gene ends were 6 bases for V and 4 bases for J; bases not matched to a gene: 10. From germline, CDR1 is MNHNY and CDR2 SVGAGI (reference sequence). CDR3 nucleotides: TGTGCCAGCAGCTCTCTTGGACGGGAGGCAGATACGCAGTATTTT. It yields the protein CASSSLGREADTQYF.

The V call is TRBV28, the J call TRBJ1-3, with D maybe TRBD1 (6 bases). The CDR3 extends over 14 amino acids. Germline CDR1 is MDHEN and CDR2 is SYDVKM. Trimming removed 5 bases from V and 3 bases from J, with 11 bases in between. The CDR3 region is CASSPAGDGNTIYF. The CDR3 DNA follows: TGTGCCAGCAGTCCGGCAGGGGATGGAAACACCATATATTTT.

The chain uses TRBV30 and TRBJ1-2; D is unclear. CDR1 is GTSNPN and CDR2 is SVGIG in the germline V gene (reference sequence). V dropped 6 bases and J dropped 0 bases, with 8 bases sitting between them. The CDR3 spans 12 residues. DNA for the CDR3: TGTGCCTGCCAAACAGCTAACTATGGCTACACCTTC. It encodes CACQTANYGYTF.

The chain combines TRBV19 with TRBJ1-1; D ambiguous. The CDR3 consists of 13 residues. Trimming took 7 bases from V and 1 from J, leaving 10 bases between them. Germline CDR1 reads LNHDA; CDR2 reads SQIVND (reference sequence). The DNA for the CDR3 is TGTGCCAGTACGGAACGGACGAACACTGAAGCTTTCTTT. It translates to CASTERTNTEAFF.

This clone is a singleton in its sample. The chain couples TRBV7-9 to TRBJ2-7; D remains ambiguous. The CDR3 is made up of 13 amino acids. V dropped 3 bases and J dropped 3 bases, with 9 bases sitting between them. The germline CDR1 and CDR2 sequences are SEHNR and FQNEAQ (reference sequence). CDR3 loop: CASSFGFNYEQYV. In nucleotides, the CDR3 is TGTGCCAGCAGCTTCGGATTCAACTACGAGCAGTACGTC.

The chain links TRBV7-2 to TRBJ1-2; D gene uncertain. Germline CDR1 reads SGHTA; CDR2 reads FQGNSA. The CDR3 runs 14 residues. V dropped 1 base and J dropped 4 bases, with 10 bases sitting between them. CDR3 region: CASSLGSGTYGYTF. The CDR3 DNA reads TGTGCCAGCAGCTTAGGTTCGGGTACCTATGGCTACACCTTC.

This clone was found once. This chain links TRBV7-9 with TRBJ2-2; D is possibly TRBD1 (6 bases). CDR3 size: 14 residues. Germline-derived CDR1 and CDR2 are SEHNR and FQNEAQ (reference sequence). The V end lost 5 bases, the J end lost 4 bases, and 11 bases lay between the germline ends. The CDR3 coding sequence is TGTGCCAGCAGCCTCAGGGGTGGCACCGGGGAGCTGTTTTTT. Its translation is CASSLRGGTGELFF.

The gene calls are TRBV2 and TRBJ1-1; TRBD1 agrees at 7 bases. V was pared by 2 bases and J by 6 bases, with 6 bases of the junction left unmatched. Germline lookup yields CDR1 SNHLY and CDR2 FYNNEI. The CDR3 has 14 amino acids. For the CDR3, the DNA is TGTGCCAGCAGTGAAACGGGGGGACAGTCTGAAGCTTTCTTT. Protein product: CASSETGGQSEAFF.

CDR3: CATAQGDGYGYTF. The CDR3 nucleotides are TGTGCCACTGCGCAGGGGGATGGCTATGGCTACACCTTC. The V call is TRBV7-6, the J call TRBJ1-2; 7 nucleotides align to TRBD1. This CDR3 comprises 13 residues. The germline V gene encodes CDR1 SGHVS and CDR2 FNYEAQ. V gave up 10 bases and J gave up 4 bases; unmatched junction bases: 9.

In this sample, this clone turned up once. The chain uses TRBV5-1 and TRBJ2-7; 9 bases map to TRBD2. The CDR3 contains 15 residues. The junction had 4 bases not matched to a gene; V was cut back by 0 bases and J by 3 bases. Per germline, CDR1 SGHRS and CDR2 YFSETQ. The DNA of the CDR3 is TGCGCCAGCAGCTTGGCACCAGCGGGAGGCTACGAGCAGTACTTC. Translated: CASSLAPAGGYEQYF.

There are a few counts of this clone. The V and J genes are TRBV27 and TRBJ1-5; D possibly corresponds to TRBD1 (6 bases). V was pared by 6 bases and J by 1 base, with 16 bases between. From germline, CDR1 is MNHEY and CDR2 SMNVEV (reference sequence). The CDR3 loop spans 16 amino acids. In DNA form, the CDR3 reads TGTGCCAGCAGACGGGGGGCCCAGATGAGCAATCAGCCCCAGCATTTT. Amino acids: CASRRGAQMSNQPQHF.

This clone showed up just once. The chain uses TRBV7-3 and TRBJ2-5, with D hard to call. The germline gives CDR1 SGHTA, CDR2 FQGTGA. The germline V and J ends were trimmed by 2 bases and 2 bases, with 6 bases remaining between them. The CDR3 is 13 amino acids. CDR3: CASSLLSQETQYF. CDR3 nucleotides: TGTGCCAGCAGCTTATTAAGTCAAGAGACCCAGTACTTC.

This chain uses TRBV7-8 with TRBJ2-5; tentatively, D is TRBD1 or TRBD2 (6 bases each). CDR1 and CDR2 from the germline V gene are SGHVS and FQNEAQ. V lost 5 bases, J lost 0 bases, and 13 bases lay in between. The CDR3 loop spans 15 amino acids. CDR3 loop: CASSIGGGYQETQYF. CDR3 in DNA: TGTGCCAGCAGCATCGGAGGGGGGTACCAAGAGACCCAGTACTTC.